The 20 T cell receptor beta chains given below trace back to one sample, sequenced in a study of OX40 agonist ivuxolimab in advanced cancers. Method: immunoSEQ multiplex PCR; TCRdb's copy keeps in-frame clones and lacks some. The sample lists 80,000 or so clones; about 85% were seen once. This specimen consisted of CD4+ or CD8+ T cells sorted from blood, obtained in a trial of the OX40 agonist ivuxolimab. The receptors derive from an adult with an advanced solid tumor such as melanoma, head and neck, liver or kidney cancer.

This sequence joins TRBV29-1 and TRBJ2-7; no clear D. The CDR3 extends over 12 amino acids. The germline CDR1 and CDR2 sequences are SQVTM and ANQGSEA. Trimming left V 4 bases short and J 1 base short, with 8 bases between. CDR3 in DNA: TGCAGCGTTGGTGGCAGTTCCTACGAGCAGTACTTC. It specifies CSVGGSSYEQYF.

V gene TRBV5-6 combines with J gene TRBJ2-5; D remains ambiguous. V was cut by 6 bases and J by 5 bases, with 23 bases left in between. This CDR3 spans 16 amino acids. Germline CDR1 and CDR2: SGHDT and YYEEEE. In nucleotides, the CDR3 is TGTGCCAGCACCGCCCCGTCCGTTACCAAAGTGGAGACCCAGTACTTC. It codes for CASTAPSVTKVETQYF. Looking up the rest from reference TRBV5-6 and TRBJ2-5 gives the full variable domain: DAGVTQSPTHLIKTRGQQVTLRCSPKSGHDTVSWYQQALGQGPQFIFQYYEEEERQRGNFPDRFSGHQFPNYSSELNVNALLLGDSALYLCASTAPSVTKVETQYFGPGTRLLVL.

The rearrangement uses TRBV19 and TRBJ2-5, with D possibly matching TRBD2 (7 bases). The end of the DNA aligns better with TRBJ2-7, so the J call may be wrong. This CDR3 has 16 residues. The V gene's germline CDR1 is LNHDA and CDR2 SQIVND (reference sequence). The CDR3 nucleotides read TGTGCCAGTAGCCGAGGGGGAGGGACGCTGACCTACGAGCAGTACTTC. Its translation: CASSRGGGTLTYEQYF.

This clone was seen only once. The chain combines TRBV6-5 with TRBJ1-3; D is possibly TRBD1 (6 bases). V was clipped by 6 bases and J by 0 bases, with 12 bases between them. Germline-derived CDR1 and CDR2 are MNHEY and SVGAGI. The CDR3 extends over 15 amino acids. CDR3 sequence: CASRRTGSSGNTIYF. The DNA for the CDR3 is TGTGCCAGCAGACGAACAGGGTCCTCTGGAAACACCATATATTTT.

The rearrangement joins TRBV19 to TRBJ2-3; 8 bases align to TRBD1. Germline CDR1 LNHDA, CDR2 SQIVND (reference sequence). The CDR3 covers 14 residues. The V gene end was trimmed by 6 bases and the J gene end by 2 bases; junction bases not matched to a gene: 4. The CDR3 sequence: CASRAGGITDTQYF. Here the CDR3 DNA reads TGTGCCAGTAGGGCAGGGGGCATCACAGATACGCAGTATTTT.

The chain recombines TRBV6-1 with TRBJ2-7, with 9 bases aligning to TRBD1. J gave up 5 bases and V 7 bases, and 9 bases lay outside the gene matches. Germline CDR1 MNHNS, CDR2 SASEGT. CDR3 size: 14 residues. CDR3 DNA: TGTGCCAGCACTGCAGGACAGGGGTTCAACGAGCAGTACTTC. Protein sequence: CASTAGQGFNEQYF.

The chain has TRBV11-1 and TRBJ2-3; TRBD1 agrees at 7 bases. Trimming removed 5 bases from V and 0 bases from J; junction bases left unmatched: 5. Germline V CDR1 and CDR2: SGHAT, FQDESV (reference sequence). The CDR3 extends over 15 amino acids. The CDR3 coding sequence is TGTGCCAGCAGCCCAGGGACAGATAGCACAGATACGCAGTATTTT. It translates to CASSPGTDSTDTQYF. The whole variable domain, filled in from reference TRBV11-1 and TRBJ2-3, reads EAEVAQSPRYKITEKSQAVAFWCDPISGHATLYWYRQILGQGPELLVQFQDESVVDDSQLPKDRFSAERLKGVDSTLKIQPAELGDSAMYLCASSPGTDSTDTQYFGPGTRLTVL.

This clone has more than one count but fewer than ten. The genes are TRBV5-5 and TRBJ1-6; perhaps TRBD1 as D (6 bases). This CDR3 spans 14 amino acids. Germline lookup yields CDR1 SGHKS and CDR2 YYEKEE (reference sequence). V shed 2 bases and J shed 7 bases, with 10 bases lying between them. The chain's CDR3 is CASSLIQGNSPLHF. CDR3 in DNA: TGTGCCAGCAGCTTAATTCAGGGGAATTCACCCCTCCACTTT.

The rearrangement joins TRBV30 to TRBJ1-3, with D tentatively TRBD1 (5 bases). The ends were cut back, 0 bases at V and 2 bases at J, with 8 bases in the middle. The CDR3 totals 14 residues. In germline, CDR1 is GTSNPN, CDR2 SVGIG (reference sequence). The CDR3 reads CAWSVGGTGNTIYF. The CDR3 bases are TGTGCCTGGAGTGTCGGGGGGACTGGAAACACCATATATTTT.

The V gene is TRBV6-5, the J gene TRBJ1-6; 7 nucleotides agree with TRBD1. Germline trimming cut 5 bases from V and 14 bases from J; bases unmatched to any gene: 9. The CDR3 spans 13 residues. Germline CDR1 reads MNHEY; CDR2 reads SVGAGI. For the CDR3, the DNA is TGTGCCAGCAGTAACTACCTTACAGGGGCCCTCCACTTT. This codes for CASSNYLTGALHF.

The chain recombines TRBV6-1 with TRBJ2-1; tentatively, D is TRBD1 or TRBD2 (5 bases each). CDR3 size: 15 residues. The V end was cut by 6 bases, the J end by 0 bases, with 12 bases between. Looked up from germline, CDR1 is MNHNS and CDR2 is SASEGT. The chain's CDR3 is CASRREGNSYNEQFF. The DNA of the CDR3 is TGTGCCAGCAGGAGAGAGGGGAACTCCTACAATGAGCAGTTCTTC.

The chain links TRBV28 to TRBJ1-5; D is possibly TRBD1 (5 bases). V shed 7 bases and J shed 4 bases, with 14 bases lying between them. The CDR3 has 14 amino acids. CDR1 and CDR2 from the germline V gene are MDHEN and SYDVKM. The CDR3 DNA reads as TGTGCCAGCACGGTCTTCGGGGGGAATCAGCCCCAGCATTTT. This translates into CASTVFGGNQPQHF.

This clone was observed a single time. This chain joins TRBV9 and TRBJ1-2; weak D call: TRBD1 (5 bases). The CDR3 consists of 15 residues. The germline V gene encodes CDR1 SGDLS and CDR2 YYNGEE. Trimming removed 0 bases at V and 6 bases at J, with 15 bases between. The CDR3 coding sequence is TGTGCCAGCAGCGTAGCTACCGTGGGACTCGATGGCTACACCTTC. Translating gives CASSVATVGLDGYTF.

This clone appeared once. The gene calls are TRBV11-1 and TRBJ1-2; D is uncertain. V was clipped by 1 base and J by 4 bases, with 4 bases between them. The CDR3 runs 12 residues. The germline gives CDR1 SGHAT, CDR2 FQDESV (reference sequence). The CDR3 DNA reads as TGTGCCAGCAGCTTAGTCTCCTATGGCTACACCTTC. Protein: CASSLVSYGYTF.

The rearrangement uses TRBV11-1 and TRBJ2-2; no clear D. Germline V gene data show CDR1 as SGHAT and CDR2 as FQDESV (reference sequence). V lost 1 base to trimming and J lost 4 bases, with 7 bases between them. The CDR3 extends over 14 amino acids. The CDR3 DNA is TGTGCCAGCAGCTTAGGGATTGCCACCGGGGAGCTGTTTTTT. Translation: CASSLGIATGELFF.

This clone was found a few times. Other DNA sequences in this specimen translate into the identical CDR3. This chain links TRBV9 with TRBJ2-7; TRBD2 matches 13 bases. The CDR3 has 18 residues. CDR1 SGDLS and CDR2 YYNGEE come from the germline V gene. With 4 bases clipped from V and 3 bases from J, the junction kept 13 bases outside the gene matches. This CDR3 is CASSPTPKTSGRLYEQYF. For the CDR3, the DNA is TGTGCCAGCAGCCCCACGCCCAAGACTAGCGGGAGGCTCTACGAGCAGTACTTC.

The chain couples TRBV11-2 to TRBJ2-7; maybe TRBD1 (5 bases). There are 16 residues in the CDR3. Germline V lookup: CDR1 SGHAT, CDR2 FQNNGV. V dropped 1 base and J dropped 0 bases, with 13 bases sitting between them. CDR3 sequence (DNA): TGTGCCAGCAGCTTAGGGGGCAGGGCCAGCTCCTACGAGCAGTACTTC. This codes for CASSLGGRASSYEQYF.

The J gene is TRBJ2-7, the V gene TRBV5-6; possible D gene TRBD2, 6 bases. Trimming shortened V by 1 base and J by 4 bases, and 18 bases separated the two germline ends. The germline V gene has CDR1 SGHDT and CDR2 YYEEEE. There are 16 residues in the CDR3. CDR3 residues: CASSLPGGGQAYEQYF. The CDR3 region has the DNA TGTGCCAGCAGCTTGCCCGGGGGTGGGCAAGCATACGAGCAGTACTTC.

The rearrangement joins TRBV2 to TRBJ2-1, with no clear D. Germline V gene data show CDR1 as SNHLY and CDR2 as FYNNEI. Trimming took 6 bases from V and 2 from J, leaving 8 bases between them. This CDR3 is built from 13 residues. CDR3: CASRSRTYNEQFF. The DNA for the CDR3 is TGTGCCAGCAGGAGTCGCACCTACAATGAGCAGTTCTTC.

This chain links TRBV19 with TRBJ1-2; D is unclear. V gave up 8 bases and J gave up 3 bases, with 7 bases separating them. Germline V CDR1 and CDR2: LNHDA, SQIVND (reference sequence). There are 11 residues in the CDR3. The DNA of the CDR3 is TGTGCCAGTCAGGCCTACTATGGCTACACCTTC. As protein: CASQAYYGYTF.